This T cell receptor beta chain was observed in a study of cytomegalovirus exposure and HLA in healthy donors (dated by TCRdb to the late 2010s). Broadly, across the study: According to an earlier analysis of a few hundred of the donors, about 190 million T cells yielded 90 million to 130 million unique TCR beta sequences and roughly 280 Gb of sequence data. Around 320 gigabases of sequencing data and around 87 million unique TCR sequences were included in an early release covering around 650 HLA-typed donors. The genetic ancestry cluster associated with self-reported Caucasian donors included approximately 85% of the roughly 400 genotyped donors. The study was designed to test whether signatures of past pathogen exposure could be identified by cataloging public T cell receptors. The T cell repertoires of under 700 subjects were profiled by immunosequencing and related to cytomegalovirus serostatus. A separate validation cohort of 100 to 150 different subjects was used in addition to the roughly 720-subject first cohort. To predict cytomegalovirus infection status, the study combined high-throughput TCR immunosequencing, statistical association of individual TCRs with disease status, and machine learning. To study patterns of TCR occurrence, a later analysis re-analyzed previously published TCR beta repertoires from around 700 donors and added high-resolution HLA genotyping. Rather than using new phenotypic data, the later analysis identified candidate immune exposures from TCR beta sequences and from how often those sequences occurred across donors. In an earlier analysis of a few hundred of the donors, high-throughput TCR beta sequencing was used to judge whether each TCR beta V gene segment behaved as functional or pseudogenic. Donor age, sex, ethnicity and CMV serostatus were compiled together with the repertoire data. A later genetic analysis used genome-wide SNP genotypes for about 60% of the roughly 670 donors, treating that subset as a discovery cohort. All discovery cohort repertoires had been generated using a single sequencing platform. HLA typing covered class I and class II loci at four-digit resolution. The number of typed donors differed by locus: about 620-640 for A, B, C, DRB1 and DQB1; about 520 for DQA1; roughly 600 for DPA1; and around 490 for DPB1. About five DR-DQ haplotypes were treated as single units for association and clustering because of strong linkage in the cohort. Among approximately 370 genotyped donors of the cohort, an average of about 220,000 unique TCR beta nucleotide sequences was sequenced per donor, of which 15% to 20% were non-productive. Broader findings and caveats from the paper: Because counts were too low, more than 15 rarely observed V segments, including chromosome 9 orphons, were excluded from the earlier analysis of 587 of the donors. Across donors, most TCR sequences were observed very rarely, whereas some public TCRs were present in many individuals. The 87-base-pair reads could not distinguish some IMGT-functional V segments, including TRBV6-2 and TRBV6-3, so those segments were excluded. When HLA alleles, especially DR and DQ, strongly co-occurred, TCR associations were difficult to assign to individual alleles. Broadly in line with IMGT annotations, most TCR beta V segments showed up in productive rearrangements about 87% or about 30% of the time in an earlier analysis of 587 of the donors. V-gene and J-gene trimming of TCR beta chains was associated with a missense DCLRE1C variant in a later genetic analysis, and the association was replicated in an independent cohort. Cytomegalovirus status was reported to be diagnosed by the classifier with high specificity and sensitivity in both the original and validation cohorts. Linkage disequilibrium might explain the correlated functional status among segregating V segments, but an unknown experimental factor could not be excluded. A further reported finding was that TCR beta sequences accurately predicted the HLA-A and HLA-B alleles for most subjects in the first cohort. The only immune exposure information available for the cohort was CMV serostatus. In vitro tests confirmed that a few of the cytomegalovirus-associated TCR beta chains recognize cytomegalovirus antigens. The cohort was sequenced for TCR beta chains only, and without alpha or paired-chain data the features that could be detected were limited. Several of the top co-occurrence clusters appeared to be linked to parvovirus B19, influenza, CMV and Epstein-Barr virus, according to a later analysis. A later analysis found that HLA-associated TCR beta chains were more clonally expanded and had lower generation probabilities than equally common non-associated chains. Compared with the approximately 670-donor mean, donors in an Asian-associated ancestry cluster had fewer N-insertions in productive TCRs, according to a later genetic analysis. According to a later analysis, most CMV-associated TCR beta chains appeared to be HLA-restricted, and the HLA associations seemed to be driven largely by CMV exposure. Because HLA typing was missing for some donors at each locus, association tests included only the typed subset. A later analysis found that TCR association rates varied across HLA loci, with DRB1 alleles showing the most associated TCRs and HLA-C alleles the fewest. In a later analysis, 16,951 TCR beta sequences were associated with specific HLA alleles at a false discovery rate of 0.05. Presence/absence analyses assumed roughly uniform sequencing depth across donors, an assumption that may not hold. The authors suggested that the approach could potentially be extended to other disease states and immunological phenotypes. A total of fewer than 200 TCR beta chains were listed by the study as associated with cytomegalovirus. The sequencing pipeline was judged likely to have produced a cluster of highly shared sequence variants as a technical artifact.

Ends trimmed: V by 4 bases, J by 2 bases; bases unmatched to a gene: 5. Reading the germline V gene (reference sequence) gives CDR1 SGHKS and CDR2 YYEKEE. There are 16 amino acids in the CDR3, from cysteine to phenylalanine inclusive. This entry keeps only the CDR3 DNA: 48 bases, framed from base 1. The library was built by means of the immunoSEQ multiplex PCR assay. The multiplex PCR relied on a mix of 60 forward primers for TCR Vbeta segments and 13 reverse primers for TCR Jbeta segments. Amplification of the CDR3 region of rearranged TCR beta genes was performed with a multiplex PCR assay on genomic DNA. The Illumina HiSeq System was used to sequence the amplified TCR beta libraries as 87-base-pair reads. As for how the authors treated the data: In a later analysis, tens of millions of unique TCR beta chains were counted across the 666 repertoires, and approximately 11 million of these chains were shared by at least two donors. Raw reads were error-corrected and collapsed into unique sequences with a nearest-neighbor algorithm that merged closely related sequences to remove PCR and sequencing errors. V, D and J gene segments were assigned by aligning CDR3 sequences to IMGT reference sequences. Each retained sequence needed at least a six-nucleotide match to both a V gene segment and a J gene segment. Rearrangements were classified as productive when the CDR3 lacked stop codons and remained in frame with V and J, and all other rearrangements were classified as non-productive. CDR3 was defined according to IMGT convention as the region running from the second conserved V-encoded cysteine to the conserved J-encoded phenylalanine. In an earlier analysis of around 570 of the donors, sequences lacking an unambiguous match to a single V gene segment were excluded. In an earlier analysis of 587 of the donors, V segments were called functional above 56.7% productive rearrangements and were called segregating when the between-donor standard deviation exceeded 5%. To diagnose cytomegalovirus status from the catalog of TCR beta chain sequences, a statistical classification framework was built. In a later analysis, V and J genes were assigned by comparing TCR nucleotide sequences against IMGT/GENE-DB human TR gene sequences. The TCRdist pipeline was used in a later analysis to assign CDR3 sequences and most-parsimonious VDJ recombination scenarios. In a later analysis, each TCR beta chain was defined by its CDR3 amino acid sequence together with its V-gene family, and reads lacking a unique V-gene family were excluded. A later analysis removed 592 highly shared, low-generation-probability nucleotide sequences to deal with suspected cross-contamination and a sequencing artifact. In a later analysis, a clonal expansion index was calculated for each public chain from normalized within-repertoire ranks of inferred template counts. In a later analysis, generation probabilities were computed with a VDJ recombination model fitted to out-of-frame rearrangements, and the resulting probabilities were checked against IGoR. In a later analysis, TCR-TCR, TCR-HLA and TCR-CMV co-occurrence was scored with hypergeometric tests, and a repertoire-size bias correction was applied to TCR pairs. A later analysis estimated false discovery rates by permuting HLA or CMV assignments 20 times. A later analysis grouped co-occurring TCRs with DBSCAN, adding TCRdist sequence similarity when clustering within HLA-allele-positive subsets. For co-occurrence clustering, repertoires with fewer than 30,000 or more than 120,000 public chains were excluded, along with roughly five repertoires with anomalous nucleotide sharing. Entries here come from immuneACCESS through TCRdb and include only in-frame sequences with V and J called. Some clones fail to appear in such tables; in the studies checked, an unresolved V gene covers under half of the shortfall, and the cause of the remainder is unknown. V, J and clone size are taken as reported in that table, and D and trimming were inferred from the DNA itself. This sample lists around 150,000 clones; 80% were detected once. Jointly, the top ten make up 14% of the sample.

With respect to this clone: What antigen it recognizes has not been identified. Nothing much larger sits one base from this clone, and base qualities are not available.

In total, roughly 670 healthy bone marrow donors made up the cohort. At the time of sampling, every cohort member was nominally healthy, though immune exposures that went unrecorded were likely present. The donor was CMV seronegative and belonged to the group of several hundred seronegative cohort members. A peripheral blood sample was provided by each donor, and peripheral blood mononuclear cells were used for TCR beta sequencing. The Qiagen DNeasy Blood Extraction Kit was used to extract genomic DNA from the blood cell samples. The sequence was obtained from a woman in her forties in good health and CMV-seronegative. The V gene is TRBV5-5 and the J gene is TRBJ2-3; TRBD2 matches 12 bases in the middle. Sequencing was carried out using PBMCs. The bases are TGTGCCAGCAGCCGGGGACTAGCGGGCAACACAGATACGCAGTATTTT. Translated, this gives CASSRGLAGNTDTQYF. The full variable domain, completed from the reference TRBV5-5 and TRBJ2-3 proteins outside the CDR3, reads DAGVTQSPTHLIKTRGQQVTLRCSPISGHKSVSWYQQVLGQGPQFIFQYYEKEERGRGNFPDRFSARQFPNYSSELNVNALLLGDSALYLCASSRGLAGNTDTQYFGPGTRLTVL.